A single T cell receptor beta chain is shown here with its context. Its antigen is undetermined. This record belongs to a study of CXCR3-negative and CXCR3-positive naive CD8 T cells. At the level of the study: Each library held about 1.5 +/- 0.3 million TRB reads, around 140 million in total. Study-level points and caveats: It was found that naive subsets had comparable surface CD5, and TCR strength was inferred from TRB CDR3 properties.

The CDR3 consists of 15 residues. Germline CDR1 is MNHNY and CDR2 is SVGAGI (reference sequence). A CD45RO-CCR7+CD27+CD95- profile was what naive CD8+ T cells displayed. Via 5' RACE with UMI labels, TRB cDNA libraries were prepared. Using the 5' RACE reads, TCRdb records one entry per CDR3 protein without DNA. The table lists 100,000 to 150,000 distinct CDR3 sequences, with under 0.5% in the top ten. The sequencing input was naive CXCR3- CD8+ T cells from blood. Subset meaning: CD45RO-CCR7+CD27+CD95- naive CD8+ T cells lacking CXCR3 (TNR3-). This TCR was sampled from a human donor in good health. Some clones in this sample may be carry-over from other donors' samples. The rearrangement links TRBV6-6 to TRBJ1-5; the TCRdb D gene call, TRBD1, has no DNA to confirm it. The CDR3 protein is CASSYPGTGNQPQHF.